Here is one TCR beta chain with its context. What this receptor recognizes is not known. No much larger clonotype is one base removed from it; base qualities were not supplied. The library was obtained by the immunoSEQ multiplex PCR assay. The multiplex PCR relied on a mix of 60 forward primers for TCR Vbeta segments and 13 reverse primers for TCR Jbeta segments. A multiplex PCR assay on genomic DNA amplified the CDR3 region of rearranged TCR beta genes. The amplified TCR beta libraries were sequenced on the Illumina HiSeq System as 87-base-pair reads. As for the original processing: Across the 666 repertoires, a later analysis counted 80 million or so unique TCR beta chains, roughly 11 million of which were shared by at least two donors. Raw reads were error-corrected and collapsed into unique sequences with a nearest-neighbor algorithm that merged closely related sequences to remove PCR and sequencing errors. Alignment of CDR3 sequences to IMGT reference sequences was used to assign V, D and J gene segments. For a sequence to be retained, at least a six-nucleotide match to both a V gene segment and a J gene segment was required. Rearrangements were classified as productive when the CDR3 lacked stop codons and remained in frame with V and J, and all other rearrangements were classified as non-productive. CDR3 was defined by IMGT convention, running from the second conserved V-encoded cysteine to the conserved J-encoded phenylalanine. The earlier analysis of some 580 of the donors excluded any sequence lacking an unambiguous match to a single V gene segment. In an earlier analysis of approximately 590 of the donors, V segments were called functional above 56.7% productive rearrangements and were called segregating when the between-donor standard deviation exceeded 5%. A statistical classification framework was built for diagnosing cytomegalovirus status from the catalog of TCR beta chain sequences. V and J gene assignment, in a later analysis, came from comparing TCR nucleotide sequences with IMGT/GENE-DB human TR gene sequences. Using the TCRdist pipeline, a later analysis assigned CDR3 sequences along with most-parsimonious VDJ recombination scenarios. In a later analysis, every TCR beta chain was defined by the combination of its CDR3 amino acid sequence and its V-gene family, and reads without a unique V-gene family were dropped. To address suspected cross-contamination and a sequencing artifact, a later analysis removed roughly 640 highly shared, low-generation-probability nucleotide sequences. In a later analysis, a clonal expansion index for each public chain was calculated from normalized within-repertoire ranks of inferred template counts. A later analysis computed generation probabilities with a VDJ recombination model fitted to out-of-frame rearrangements, and checked the results against IGoR. Hypergeometric tests were used in a later analysis to score TCR-TCR, TCR-HLA and TCR-CMV co-occurrence, with a repertoire-size bias correction applied to the TCR pairs. In a later analysis, false discovery rates were estimated by permuting HLA or CMV assignments 20 times. A later analysis grouped co-occurring TCRs with DBSCAN, adding TCRdist sequence similarity when clustering within HLA-allele-positive subsets. For co-occurrence clustering, repertoires with fewer than 30,000 or more than 120,000 public chains were excluded, along with 5 or 6 repertoires with anomalous nucleotide sharing. The clones in this table, taken by TCRdb from immuneACCESS, are in-frame only. Not every clone is retained; where verified, under half of the shortfall comes from an unresolved V gene, and the cause of the rest is unknown. V, J and clone size are those of that table, while D and trimming were read from the DNA. In all, the sample holds roughly 120,000 clones, and roughly 71% of those were seen once. The biggest ten clones account for 5.4% of the sample.

The cohort comprised 710 or so healthy bone marrow donors. At the time of sampling, all cohort members were nominally healthy, though unrecorded immune exposures were likely present. The donor tested CMV seropositive and was one of the 289 seropositive cohort members. A peripheral blood sample was provided by each donor, and peripheral blood mononuclear cells were used for TCR beta sequencing. Genomic DNA was extracted from the blood cell samples with the Qiagen DNeasy Blood Extraction Kit. The sample is drawn from a study of cytomegalovirus exposure and HLA in healthy donors (dated by TCRdb to the late 2010s). Turning to the overall study: In an earlier analysis of 550 to 750 of the donors, 276 Gb of sequence data and 100 million or so unique TCR beta sequences from some 170 million T cells were reported. The study aimed to test whether signatures of past pathogen exposure could be identified by cataloging public T cell receptors. Along with the approximately 700-subject first cohort, a separate validation cohort of over 90 different subjects was used. In a later genetic analysis, genome-wide SNP genotypes for about 65% of the 666 donors were used, and that subset was treated as a discovery cohort. All discovery cohort repertoires had been generated on a single sequencing platform. The study used immunosequencing to profile the T cell repertoires of 666 subjects and linked those repertoires to cytomegalovirus serostatus. Both class I and class II loci were covered by HLA typing, at four-digit resolution. Typing coverage varied by locus: roughly 629-640 donors for A, B, C, DRB1 and DQB1; under 550 for DQA1; over 600 for DPA1; under 490 for DPB1. A later analysis re-analyzed previously published TCR beta repertoires from 550 to 700 donors and added high-resolution HLA genotyping to study TCR occurrence patterns. An early release covering 550 to 700 HLA-typed donors comprised about 290 gigabases of sequencing data and around 85 million unique TCR sequences. Among the roughly 400 genotyped donors, roughly 80% belonged to the genetic ancestry cluster associated with self-reported Caucasian donors. Donor age, sex, ethnicity and CMV serostatus were compiled together with the repertoire data. The later analysis used no new phenotypic data to find candidate immune exposures, relying instead on TCR beta sequences and their occurrence across donors. An earlier analysis of around 580 of the donors used high-throughput TCR beta sequencing to judge whether each TCR beta V gene segment behaved as functional or pseudogenic. A few DR-DQ haplotypes were treated as single units for association and clustering because of strong linkage in the cohort. Among around 400 genotyped donors of the cohort, an average of 235,054 unique TCR beta nucleotide sequences were sequenced per donor, around 20% of them non-productive. To predict cytomegalovirus infection status, the study brought together high-throughput TCR immunosequencing, statistical association of individual TCRs with disease status, and machine learning.

The germline V gene (reference sequence) supplies CDR1 WNHNN and CDR2 SYGVQD. The V end gives up 5 bases and the J end 5 bases, leaving 6 bases in the junction not matched to a gene. The CDR3, cysteine through phenylalanine, is 14 amino acids long. The retained sequence is limited to the CDR3, 42 bases, with the frame set at the first base. The paper's findings and limits, for the study overall: Most TCR sequences were observed very rarely across donors, whereas some public TCRs were present in many individuals. When HLA alleles, especially DR and DQ, strongly co-occurred, TCR associations were difficult to assign to individual alleles. The earlier analysis of 587 of the donors excluded fewer than 20 rarely observed V segments, including chromosome 9 orphons, because counts were too low. Some IMGT-functional V segments, including TRBV6-2 and TRBV6-3, could not be distinguished by the 87-base-pair reads and were therefore excluded. A further reported finding was that TCR beta sequences accurately predicted the HLA-A and HLA-B alleles for most subjects in the first cohort. A few of the identified cytomegalovirus-associated TCR beta chains were confirmed in vitro to be specific for cytomegalovirus antigens. Roughly uniform sequencing depth across donors was assumed in presence/absence analyses, although this assumption may not hold. The study listed 164 TCR beta chains as associated with cytomegalovirus. CMV serostatus was the only immune exposure information available for the cohort. Compared with the approximately 670-donor mean, donors in an Asian-associated ancestry cluster had fewer N-insertions in productive TCRs, according to a later genetic analysis. The authors suggested that the approach could potentially be extended to other disease states and immunological phenotypes. In a later genetic analysis, a missense DCLRE1C variant was associated with V-gene and J-gene trimming of TCR beta chains, and the association was replicated in an independent cohort. According to a later analysis, most CMV-associated TCR beta chains appeared to be HLA-restricted, and the HLA associations seemed to be driven largely by CMV exposure. In an earlier analysis of some 640 of the donors, most TCR beta V segments were observed in productive rearrangements about 87% or about 30% of the time, broadly matching IMGT annotations. Specific HLA alleles were associated with 16,951 TCR beta sequences at a false discovery rate of 0.05 in a later analysis. The classifier was reported to diagnose cytomegalovirus status with high specificity and sensitivity in both the original cohort and the validation cohort. Because some donors lacked HLA typing at each locus, the association tests relied only on the typed subset. In a later analysis, TCR association rates were found to vary across HLA loci, with the most associated TCRs seen for DRB1 alleles and the fewest for HLA-C alleles. In a later analysis, several top co-occurrence clusters were reported to appear linked to parvovirus B19, influenza, CMV and Epstein-Barr virus. Only TCR beta chains were sequenced in this cohort, and the absence of alpha or paired-chain data limited detectable features. Correlated functional status among segregating V segments might be attributable to linkage disequilibrium, but an unknown experimental factor could not be ruled out. A cluster of highly shared sequence variants was judged likely to represent a technical artifact of the sequencing pipeline. A later analysis found that HLA-associated TCR beta chains were more clonally expanded and had lower generation probabilities than equally common non-associated chains.

Material for sequencing was PBMCs. This sequence originates from a woman in her seventies in good health and CMV-seropositive. This chain is built from TRBV10-1 and TRBJ1-1, with TRBD1 matching 9 junction bases. The CDR3 sequence is CASSPGQGRTEAFF. The DNA is TGCGCCAGCAGTCCGGGACAGGGAAGGACTGAAGCTTTCTTT.